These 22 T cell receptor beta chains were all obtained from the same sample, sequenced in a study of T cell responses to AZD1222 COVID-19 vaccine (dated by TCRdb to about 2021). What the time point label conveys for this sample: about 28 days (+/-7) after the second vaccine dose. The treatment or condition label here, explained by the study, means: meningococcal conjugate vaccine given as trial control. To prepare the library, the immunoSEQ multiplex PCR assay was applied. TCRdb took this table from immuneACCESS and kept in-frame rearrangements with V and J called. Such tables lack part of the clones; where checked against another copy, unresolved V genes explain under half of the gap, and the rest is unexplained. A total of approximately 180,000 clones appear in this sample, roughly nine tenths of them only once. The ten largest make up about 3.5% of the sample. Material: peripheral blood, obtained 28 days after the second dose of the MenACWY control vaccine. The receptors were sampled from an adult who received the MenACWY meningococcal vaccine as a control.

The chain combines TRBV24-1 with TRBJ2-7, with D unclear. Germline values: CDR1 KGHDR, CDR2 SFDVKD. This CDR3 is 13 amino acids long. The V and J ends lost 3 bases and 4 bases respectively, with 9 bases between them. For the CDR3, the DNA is TGTGCCACCAGTGATCCGTCTACGTACGAGCAGTACTTC. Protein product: CATSDPSTYEQYF.

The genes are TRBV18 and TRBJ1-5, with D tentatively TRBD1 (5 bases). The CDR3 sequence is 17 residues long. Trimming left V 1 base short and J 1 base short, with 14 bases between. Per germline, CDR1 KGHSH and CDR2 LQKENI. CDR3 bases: TGTGCCAGCTCACCACTTTACAAGGGGCTGAGCAATCAGCCCCAGCATTTT. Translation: CASSPLYKGLSNQPQHF.

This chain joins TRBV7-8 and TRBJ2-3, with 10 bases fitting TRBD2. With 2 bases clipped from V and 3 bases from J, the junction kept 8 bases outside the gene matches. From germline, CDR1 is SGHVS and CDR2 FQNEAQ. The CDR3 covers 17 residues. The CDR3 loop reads CASSLFNLAGATDTQYF. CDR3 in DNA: TGTGCCAGCAGCTTATTCAACCTAGCGGGAGCTACAGATACGCAGTATTTT.

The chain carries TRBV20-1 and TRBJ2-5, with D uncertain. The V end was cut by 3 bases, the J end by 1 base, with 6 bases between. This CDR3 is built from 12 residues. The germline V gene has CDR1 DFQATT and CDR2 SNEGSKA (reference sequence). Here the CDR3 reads CSASPSQETQYF. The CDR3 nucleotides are TGCAGTGCTAGTCCCAGCCAAGAGACCCAGTACTTC.

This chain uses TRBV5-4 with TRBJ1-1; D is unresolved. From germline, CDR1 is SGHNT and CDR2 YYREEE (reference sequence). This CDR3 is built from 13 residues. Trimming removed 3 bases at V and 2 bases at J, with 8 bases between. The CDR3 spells CASSSGLNTEAFF. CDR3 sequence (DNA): TGTGCCAGCAGCTCGGGATTAAACACTGAAGCTTTCTTT.

The DNA for the CDR3 is TGTGCCAGTAGTATAGAGTCGGGGGACTATGGCTACACCTTC. As protein: CASSIESGDYGYTF. The chain carries TRBV19 and TRBJ1-2; maybe TRBD1 (5 bases). V was pared by 0 bases and J by 3 bases, with 8 bases between. The V gene's germline CDR1 is LNHDA and CDR2 SQIVND (reference sequence). There are 14 residues in the CDR3.

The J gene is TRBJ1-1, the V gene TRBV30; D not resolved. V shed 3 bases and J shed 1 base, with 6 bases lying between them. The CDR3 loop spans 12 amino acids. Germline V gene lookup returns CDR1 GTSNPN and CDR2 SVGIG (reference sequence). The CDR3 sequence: CAWSGRNTEAFF. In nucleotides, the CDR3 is TGTGCCTGGAGCGGACGGAACACTGAAGCTTTCTTT.

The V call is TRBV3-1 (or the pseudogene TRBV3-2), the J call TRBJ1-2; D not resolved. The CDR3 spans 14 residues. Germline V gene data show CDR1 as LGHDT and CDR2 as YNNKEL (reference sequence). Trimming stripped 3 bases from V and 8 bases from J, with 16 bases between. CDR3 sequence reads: CASSHYLDVHGYTF. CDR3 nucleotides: TGTGCCAGCAGCCACTACCTGGACGTTCACGGCTACACCTTC.

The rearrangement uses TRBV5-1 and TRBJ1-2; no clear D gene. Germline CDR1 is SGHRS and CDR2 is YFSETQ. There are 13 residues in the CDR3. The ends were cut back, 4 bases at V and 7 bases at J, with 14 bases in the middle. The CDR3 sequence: CASSPPAEAGYTF. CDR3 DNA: TGCGCCAGCAGCCCACCAGCGGAGGCTGGCTACACCTTC.

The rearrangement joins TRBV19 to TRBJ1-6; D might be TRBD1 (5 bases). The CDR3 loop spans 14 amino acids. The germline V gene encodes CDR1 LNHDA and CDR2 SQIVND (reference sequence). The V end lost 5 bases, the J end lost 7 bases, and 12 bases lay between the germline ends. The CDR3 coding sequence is TGTGCCAGTAGTCCTGCCCCAGGGAATTCACCCCTCCACTTT. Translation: CASSPAPGNSPLHF.

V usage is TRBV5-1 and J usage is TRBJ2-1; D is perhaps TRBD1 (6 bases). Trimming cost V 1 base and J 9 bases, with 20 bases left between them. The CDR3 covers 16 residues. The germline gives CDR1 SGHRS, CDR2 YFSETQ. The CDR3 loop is CASSLFVLTGKSEQFF. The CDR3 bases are TGCGCCAGCAGCTTGTTCGTTCTAACAGGGAAATCTGAGCAGTTCTTC.

The CDR3, as DNA: TGTGCCAGCAGTTTAGGTGGTTCTAGATGGGCCGAGCAGTACTTC. It yields the protein CASSLGGSRWAEQYF. The J gene is TRBJ2-7, the V gene TRBV28; D is uncertain. Germline V lookup: CDR1 MDHEN, CDR2 SYDVKM. V was trimmed by 2 bases and J by 6 bases, leaving 17 bases between them. CDR3 length: 15 residues.

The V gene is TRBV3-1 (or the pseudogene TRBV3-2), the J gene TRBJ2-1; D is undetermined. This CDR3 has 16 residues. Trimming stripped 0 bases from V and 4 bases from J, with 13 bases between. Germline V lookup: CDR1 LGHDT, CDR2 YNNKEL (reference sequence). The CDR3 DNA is TGTGCCAGCAGCCAAGATGAAAATTTTTGGTACAATGAGCAGTTCTTC. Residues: CASSQDENFWYNEQFF.

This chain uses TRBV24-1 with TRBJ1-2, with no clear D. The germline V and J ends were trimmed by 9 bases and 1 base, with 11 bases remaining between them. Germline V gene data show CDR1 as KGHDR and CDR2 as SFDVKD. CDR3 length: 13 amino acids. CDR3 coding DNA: TGTGCCACCCAATCGGACCGTAACTATGGCTACACCTTC. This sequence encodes CATQSDRNYGYTF.

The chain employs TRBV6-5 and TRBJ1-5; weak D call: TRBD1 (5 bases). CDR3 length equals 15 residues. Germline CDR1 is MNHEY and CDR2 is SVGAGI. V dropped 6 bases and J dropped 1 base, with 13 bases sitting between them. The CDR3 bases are TGTGCCAGCAGGGACATTATATCGAGCAATCAGCCCCAGCATTTT. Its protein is CASRDIISSNQPQHF.

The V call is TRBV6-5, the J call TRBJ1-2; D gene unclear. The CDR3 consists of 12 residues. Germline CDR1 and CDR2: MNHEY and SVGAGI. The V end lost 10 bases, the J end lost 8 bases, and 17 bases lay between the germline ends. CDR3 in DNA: TGTGCCACCCCGGACGGATGTGAAGGCTACACCTTC. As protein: CATPDGCEGYTF.

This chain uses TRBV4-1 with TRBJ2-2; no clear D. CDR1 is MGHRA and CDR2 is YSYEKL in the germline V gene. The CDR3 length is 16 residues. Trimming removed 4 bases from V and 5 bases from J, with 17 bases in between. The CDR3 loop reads CASSPPSLLGTGELFF. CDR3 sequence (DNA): TGCGCCAGCAGCCCGCCGAGCCTCCTGGGGACCGGGGAGCTGTTTTTT.

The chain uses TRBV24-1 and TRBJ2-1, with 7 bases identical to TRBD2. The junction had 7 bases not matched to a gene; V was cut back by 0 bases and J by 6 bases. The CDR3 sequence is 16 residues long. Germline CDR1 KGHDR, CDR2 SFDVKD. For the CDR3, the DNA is TGTGCCACCAGTGATTTGGCCTTCGGCGGGAGCAATGAGCAGTTCTTC. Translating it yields CATSDLAFGGSNEQFF.

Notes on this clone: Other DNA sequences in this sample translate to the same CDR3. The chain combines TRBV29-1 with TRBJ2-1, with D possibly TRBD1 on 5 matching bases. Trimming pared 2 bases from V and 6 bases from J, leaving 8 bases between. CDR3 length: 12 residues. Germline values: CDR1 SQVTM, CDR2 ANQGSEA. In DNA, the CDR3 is TGCAGCGTTGAATCAGGGCGCAATGAGCAGTTCTTC. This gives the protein CSVESGRNEQFF.

CDR3 in DNA: TGTGCCAGTAGTATCTTACGGCGGAATGAAAAACTGTTTTTT. Amino acids: CASSILRRNEKLFF. The genes are TRBV19 and TRBJ1-4; D gene unclear. The CDR3 consists of 14 residues. V was clipped by 3 bases and J by 5 bases, with 10 bases between them. Germline V gene data show CDR1 as LNHDA and CDR2 as SQIVND (reference sequence).

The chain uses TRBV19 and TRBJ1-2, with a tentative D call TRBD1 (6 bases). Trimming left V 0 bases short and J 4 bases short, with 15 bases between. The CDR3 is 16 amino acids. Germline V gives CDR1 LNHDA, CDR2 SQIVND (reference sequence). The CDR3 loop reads CASSIDRRGQAYGYTF. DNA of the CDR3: TGTGCCAGTAGTATAGACCGACGGGGGCAAGCCTATGGCTACACCTTC.

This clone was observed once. CDR3 DNA: TGTGCCAGCAGCCGTCTTGGACAGCCCGTAGAAGCCCAGCATTTT. Protein sequence: CASSRLGQPVEAQHF. V is TRBV27 and J is TRBJ1-5; the D gene is possibly TRBD1 (6 bases). Trimming took off 6 bases at V and 11 bases at J, with 23 bases between the two ends. This CDR3 comprises 15 residues. In germline, CDR1 is MNHEY, CDR2 SMNVEV (reference sequence).